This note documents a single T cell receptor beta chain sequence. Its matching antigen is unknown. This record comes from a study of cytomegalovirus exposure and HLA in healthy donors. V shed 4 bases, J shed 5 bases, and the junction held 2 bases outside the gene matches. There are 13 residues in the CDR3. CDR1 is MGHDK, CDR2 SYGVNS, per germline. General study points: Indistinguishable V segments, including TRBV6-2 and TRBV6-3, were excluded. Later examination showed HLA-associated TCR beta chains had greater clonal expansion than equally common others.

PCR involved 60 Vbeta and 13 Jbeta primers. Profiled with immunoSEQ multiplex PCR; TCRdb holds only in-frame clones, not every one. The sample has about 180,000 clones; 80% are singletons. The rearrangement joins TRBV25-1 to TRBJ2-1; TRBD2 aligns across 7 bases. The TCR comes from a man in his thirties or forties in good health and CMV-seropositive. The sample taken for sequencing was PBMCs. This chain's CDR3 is CASSGTRHNEQFF. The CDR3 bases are TGTGCCAGCAGTGGGACTAGACACAATGAGCAGTTCTTC.